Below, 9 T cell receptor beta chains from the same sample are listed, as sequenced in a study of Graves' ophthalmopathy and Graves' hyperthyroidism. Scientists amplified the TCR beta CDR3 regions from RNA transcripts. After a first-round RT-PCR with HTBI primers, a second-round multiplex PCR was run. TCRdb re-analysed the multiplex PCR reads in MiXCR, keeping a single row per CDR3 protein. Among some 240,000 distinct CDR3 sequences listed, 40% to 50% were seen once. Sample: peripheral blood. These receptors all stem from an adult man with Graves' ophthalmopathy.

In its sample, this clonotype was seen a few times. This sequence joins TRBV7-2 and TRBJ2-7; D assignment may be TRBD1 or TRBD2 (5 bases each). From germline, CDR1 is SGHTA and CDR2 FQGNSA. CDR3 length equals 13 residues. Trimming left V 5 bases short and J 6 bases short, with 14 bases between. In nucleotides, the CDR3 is TGTGCCAGCAGCCCACCAGGGAGTCGCGAGCAGTACTTC. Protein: CASSPPGSREQYF.

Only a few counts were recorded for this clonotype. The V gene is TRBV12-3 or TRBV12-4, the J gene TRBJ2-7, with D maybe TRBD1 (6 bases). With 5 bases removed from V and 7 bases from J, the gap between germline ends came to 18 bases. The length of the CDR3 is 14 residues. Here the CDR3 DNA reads TGTGCCAGCAGTCGGCCGGCCCGGACAGAAGAGCAGTACTTC. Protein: CASSRPARTEEQYF.

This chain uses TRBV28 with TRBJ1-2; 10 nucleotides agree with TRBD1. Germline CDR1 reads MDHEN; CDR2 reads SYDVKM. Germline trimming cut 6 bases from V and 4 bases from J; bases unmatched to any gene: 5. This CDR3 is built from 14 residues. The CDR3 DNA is TGTGCCAGCAGAGAACGGGACAGGGGCTATGGCTACACCTTC. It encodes CASRERDRGYGYTF.

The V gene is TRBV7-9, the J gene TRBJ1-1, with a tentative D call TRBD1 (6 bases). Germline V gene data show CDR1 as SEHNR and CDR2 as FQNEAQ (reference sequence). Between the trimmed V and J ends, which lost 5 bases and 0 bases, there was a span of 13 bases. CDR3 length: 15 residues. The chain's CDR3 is CASSHRAFMNTEAFF. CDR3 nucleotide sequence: TGTGCCAGCAGCCACAGGGCCTTTATGAACACTGAAGCTTTCTTT.

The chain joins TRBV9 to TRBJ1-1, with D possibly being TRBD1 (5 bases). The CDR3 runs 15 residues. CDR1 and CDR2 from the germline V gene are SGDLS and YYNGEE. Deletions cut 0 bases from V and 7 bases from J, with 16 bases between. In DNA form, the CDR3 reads TGTGCCAGCAGCGTAGGGAACTCGATGGGGCTTGAAGCTTTCTTT. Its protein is CASSVGNSMGLEAFF.

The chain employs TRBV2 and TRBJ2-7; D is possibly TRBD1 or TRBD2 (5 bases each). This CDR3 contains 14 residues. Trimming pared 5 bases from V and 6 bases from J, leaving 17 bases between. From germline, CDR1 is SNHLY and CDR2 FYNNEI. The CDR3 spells CASSQYGTDPEQYF. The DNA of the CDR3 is TGTGCCAGCAGTCAATACGGGACGGACCCCGAGCAGTACTTC.

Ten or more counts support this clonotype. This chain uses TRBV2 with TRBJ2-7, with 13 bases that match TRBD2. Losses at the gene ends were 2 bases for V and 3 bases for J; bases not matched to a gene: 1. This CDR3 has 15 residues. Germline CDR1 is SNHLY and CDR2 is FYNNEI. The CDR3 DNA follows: TGTGCCAGCAGTGAAAGACTAGCGGGGGGCTACGAGCAGTACTTC. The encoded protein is CASSERLAGGYEQYF.

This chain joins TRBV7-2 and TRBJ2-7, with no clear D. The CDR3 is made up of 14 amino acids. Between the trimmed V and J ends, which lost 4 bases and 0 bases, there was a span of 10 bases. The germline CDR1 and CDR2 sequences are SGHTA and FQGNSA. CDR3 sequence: CASSSLESSYEQYF. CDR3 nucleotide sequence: TGTGCCAGCAGCTCCCTCGAGAGCTCCTACGAGCAGTACTTC.

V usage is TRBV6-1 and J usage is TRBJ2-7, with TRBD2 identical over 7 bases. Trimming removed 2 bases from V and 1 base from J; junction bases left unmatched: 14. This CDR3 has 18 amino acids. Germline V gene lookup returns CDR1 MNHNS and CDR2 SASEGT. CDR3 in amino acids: CASSESGNRAGTSYEQYF. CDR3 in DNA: TGTGCCAGCAGTGAATCGGGCAATAGAGCGGGGACTTCCTACGAGCAGTACTTC.